The entry below gives a single TCR beta chain sequence along with its context. These data belong to a study of blood T cell repertoires in COVID-19. Study processing details: Estimates of nucleated cell counts were drawn from the amplification of reference gene primers. The protocol was immunoSEQ multiplex PCR, while the TCRdb copy is restricted to in-frame clones and leaves out a portion. That table gives V, J and clone size, and the DNA gave D and trimming. The sample shows approximately 150,000 clones, 85% to 90% of them seen only once. CDR3 length: 16 residues. The V gene lost 0 bases and the J gene lost 0 bases, with 9 bases spanning the gap. Germline V lookup: CDR1 LGHNA, CDR2 YNFKEQ.

The sequencing input was peripheral blood. This TCR came from a woman aged 70-85 years with acute or convalescent COVID-19. The chain joins TRBV4-2 to TRBJ1-3, with D unresolved. CDR3 nucleotide sequence: TGTGCCAGCAGCCAAGACCGGGGATCCTCTGGAAACACCATATATTTT. Translated: CASSQDRGSSGNTIYF.